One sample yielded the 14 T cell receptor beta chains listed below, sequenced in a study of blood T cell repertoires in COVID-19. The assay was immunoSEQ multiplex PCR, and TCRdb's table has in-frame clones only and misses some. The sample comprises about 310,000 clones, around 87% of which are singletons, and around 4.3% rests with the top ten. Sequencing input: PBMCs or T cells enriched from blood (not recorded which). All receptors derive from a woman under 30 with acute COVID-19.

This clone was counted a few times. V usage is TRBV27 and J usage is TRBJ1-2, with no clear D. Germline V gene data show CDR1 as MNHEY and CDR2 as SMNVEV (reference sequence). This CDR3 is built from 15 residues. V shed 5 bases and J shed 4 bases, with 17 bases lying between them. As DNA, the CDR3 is TGTGCCAGCAGTCAAGCTGGGCACAGCTTCTATGGCTACACCTTC. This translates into CASSQAGHSFYGYTF.

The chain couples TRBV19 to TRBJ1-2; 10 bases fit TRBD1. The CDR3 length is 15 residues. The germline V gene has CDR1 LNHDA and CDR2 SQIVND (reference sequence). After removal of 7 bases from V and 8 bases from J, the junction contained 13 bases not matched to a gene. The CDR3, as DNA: TGTGCCAGTACCGACTTGGGACAGGGGAAGGGAGGCTACACCTTC. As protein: CASTDLGQGKGGYTF.

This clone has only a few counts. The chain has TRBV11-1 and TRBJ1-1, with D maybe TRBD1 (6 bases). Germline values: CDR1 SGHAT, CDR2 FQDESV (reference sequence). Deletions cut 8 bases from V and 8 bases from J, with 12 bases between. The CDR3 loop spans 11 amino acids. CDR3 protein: CASGTIREAFF. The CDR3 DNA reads TGTGCCAGCGGGACAATTAGGGAAGCTTTCTTT.

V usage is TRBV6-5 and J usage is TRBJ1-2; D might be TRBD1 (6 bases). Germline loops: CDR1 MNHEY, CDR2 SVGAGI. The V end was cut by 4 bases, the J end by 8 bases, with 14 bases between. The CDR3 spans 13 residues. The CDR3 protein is CASSSPDRSGYTF. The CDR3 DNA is TGTGCCAGCAGTTCCCCGGACAGAAGCGGCTACACCTTC.

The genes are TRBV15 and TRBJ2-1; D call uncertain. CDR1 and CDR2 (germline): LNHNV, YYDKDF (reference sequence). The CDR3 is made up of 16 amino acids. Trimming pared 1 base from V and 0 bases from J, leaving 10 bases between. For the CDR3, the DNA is TGTGCCACCAGCAGAGTATTGTCTTCCTCCTACAATGAGCAGTTCTTC. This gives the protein CATSRVLSSSYNEQFF.

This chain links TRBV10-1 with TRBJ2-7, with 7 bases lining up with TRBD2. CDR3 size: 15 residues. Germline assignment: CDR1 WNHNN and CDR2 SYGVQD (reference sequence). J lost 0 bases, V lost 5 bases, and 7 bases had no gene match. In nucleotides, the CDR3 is TGCGCCAGCAGTCCGGGGGGTTCAAACTCCTACGAGCAGTACTTC. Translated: CASSPGGSNSYEQYF.

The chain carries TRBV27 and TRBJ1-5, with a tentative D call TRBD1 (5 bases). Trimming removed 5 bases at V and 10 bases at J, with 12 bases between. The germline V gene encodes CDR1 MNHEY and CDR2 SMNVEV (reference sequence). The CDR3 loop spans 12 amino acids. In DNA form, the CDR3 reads TGTGCCAGCAGTGATGTAGGGGCTCCCCAGCATTTT. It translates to CASSDVGAPQHF.

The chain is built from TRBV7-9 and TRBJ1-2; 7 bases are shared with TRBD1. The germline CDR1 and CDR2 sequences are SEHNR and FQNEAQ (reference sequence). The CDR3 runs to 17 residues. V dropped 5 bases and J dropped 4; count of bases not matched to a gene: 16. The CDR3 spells CASSPLPTGEGAYGYTF. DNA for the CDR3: TGTGCCAGCAGCCCCCTTCCGACAGGCGAGGGGGCCTATGGCTACACCTTC.

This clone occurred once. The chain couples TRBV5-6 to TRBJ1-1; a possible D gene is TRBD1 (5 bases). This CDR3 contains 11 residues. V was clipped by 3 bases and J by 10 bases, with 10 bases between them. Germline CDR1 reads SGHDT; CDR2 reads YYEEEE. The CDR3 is CASSWGDRAFF. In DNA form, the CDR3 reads TGTGCCAGCAGCTGGGGGGATCGAGCTTTCTTT.

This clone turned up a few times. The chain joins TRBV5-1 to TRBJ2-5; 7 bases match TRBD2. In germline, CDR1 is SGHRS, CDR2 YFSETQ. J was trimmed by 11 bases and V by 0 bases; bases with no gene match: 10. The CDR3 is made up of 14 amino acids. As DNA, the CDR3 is TGCGCCAGCAGCTTGGACGAGGTAGCGGGTACACAGTACTTC. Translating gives CASSLDEVAGTQYF. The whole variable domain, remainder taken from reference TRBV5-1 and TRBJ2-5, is KAGVTQTPRYLIKTRGQQVTLSCSPISGHRSVSWYQQTPGQGLQFLFEYFSETQRNKGNFPGRFSGRQFSNSRSEMNVSTLELGDSALYLCASSLDEVAGTQYFGPGTRLLVL.

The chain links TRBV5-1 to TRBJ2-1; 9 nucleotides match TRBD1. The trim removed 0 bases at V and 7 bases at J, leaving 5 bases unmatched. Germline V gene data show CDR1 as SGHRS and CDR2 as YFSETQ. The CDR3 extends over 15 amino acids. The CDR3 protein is CASSLDRGLGNEQFF. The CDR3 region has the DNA TGCGCCAGCAGCTTGGACAGGGGGCTAGGAAATGAGCAGTTCTTC.

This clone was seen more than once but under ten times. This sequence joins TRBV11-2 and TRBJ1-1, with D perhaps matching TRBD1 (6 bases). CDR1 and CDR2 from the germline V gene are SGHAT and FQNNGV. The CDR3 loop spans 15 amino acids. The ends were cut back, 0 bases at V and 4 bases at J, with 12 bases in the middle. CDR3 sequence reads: CASSLDRQEVTEAFF. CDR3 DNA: TGTGCCAGCAGCTTAGATAGACAGGAGGTCACTGAAGCTTTCTTT.

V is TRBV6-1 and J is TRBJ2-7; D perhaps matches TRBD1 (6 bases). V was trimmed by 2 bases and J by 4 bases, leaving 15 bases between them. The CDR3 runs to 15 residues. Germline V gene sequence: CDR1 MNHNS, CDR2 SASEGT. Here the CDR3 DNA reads TGTGCCAGCAGTGAACTTCCGGGACACGCATACGAGCAGTACTTC. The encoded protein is CASSELPGHAYEQYF.

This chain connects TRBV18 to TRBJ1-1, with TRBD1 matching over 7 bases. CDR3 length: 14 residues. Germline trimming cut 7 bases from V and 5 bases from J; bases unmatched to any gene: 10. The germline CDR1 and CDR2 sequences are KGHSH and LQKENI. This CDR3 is CASLPRQGRTEAFF. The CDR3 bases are TGTGCCAGCTTACCGCGACAGGGAAGGACTGAAGCTTTCTTT.